This T cell receptor beta chain was documented in a study of T cell responses to AZD1222 COVID-19 vaccine. The study, taken as a whole, reports: It should be noted that donors were predominantly white British and more often female, and clonal diversity was possibly underestimated.

The table came from immunoSEQ multiplex PCR; TCRdb's copy has only in-frame clones and leaves some out. The sample lists under 150,000 clones, approximately 86% occurring once. The CDR3 is 15 residues long. CDR1 and CDR2 from the germline V gene are LGHNA and YSLEER. Trimming stripped 1 base from V and 4 bases from J, with 14 bases between. Points on this clone: Its antigen is not identified.

This receptor was taken from an adult who received the AZD1222 COVID-19 vaccine. The chain employs TRBV4-3 and TRBJ2-7; no clear D gene. The input for sequencing was peripheral blood, taken 28 days after the second AZD1222 dose. The CDR3 region is CASSQGIQLPYEQYF. CDR3 sequence (DNA): TGCGCCAGCAGCCAAGGGATTCAGCTGCCTTACGAGCAGTACTTC.